Sequencing of this TCR beta chain was carried out in a study of shared clonotypes between healthy human individuals. The table came from immunoSEQ multiplex PCR; TCRdb's copy has only in-frame clones and leaves some out. The top ten hold about 0.89% of the sample, which has about 1.1 million clones, roughly 80% seen once. The receptor's source is a man aged 18 to 29 in good health. Some clones in this sample may be carry-over from other donors' samples. Material for sequencing was memory CD4+ T cells from PBMCs. This sample's subset: CD45RA-negative fraction.

In DNA, the CDR3 is TGTGCCAGCAGCCACGGCTCGCTATCCCCCTCCTACGAGCAGTACTTC. Its protein product is CASSHGSLSPSYEQYF. The rearrangement uses TRBV14 and TRBJ2-7; no definite D call. V was clipped by 3 bases and J by 0 bases, with 15 bases between them. Germline V gives CDR1 SGHDN, CDR2 FVKESK. The CDR3 length is 16 residues.